This T cell receptor (beta chain) stems from a study of blood T cell repertoires in COVID-19 (TCRdb year 2020). For the study in its entirety: Samples covering the acute and convalescent phases of COVID-19 were provided by collaborators in the United States, Italy and Spain. The sample metadata nearly always contained a de-identified subject ID, COVID-19 status, age in years and sex. The repertoires were released in a freely available public database meant as a resource for research on the immune response to SARS-CoV-2. The prospective study material was composed of cDNA or gDNA derived from T cells, B-cell-depleted T cells, or PBMCs. Deeply sampled blood TCRbeta repertoires from subjects exposed to, actively infected with, or recovered from COVID-19 were included in the dataset. Samples came from the ongoing ImmuneRACE study (first 160 participants) plus 1,254 subjects from 6 global collaborators. Where available, HLA class I and class II types were obtained from metadata supplied by the sample provider rather than from assay-based typing.

Taken from cysteine to phenylalanine, the CDR3 has 22 residues. The read is trimmed to its CDR3 DNA, 66 bases read in frame from base 1. Trimming takes 3 bases from V and 0 bases from J, and the germline ends sit 31 bases apart. CDR1 and CDR2 are read off the germline V gene as SGHRS and YFSETQ. The immunoSEQ Assay, a bias-controlled multiplex PCR, was used to amplify TCRbeta CDR3 regions from genomic DNA. The original methods were these. Within the assay, amplification of reference gene primers was used to estimate how many nucleated cells each sample contained. To quantify the absolute abundance of each unique TCRbeta CDR3 rearrangement, sequence reads were collapsed and filtered. For each sample, productive Simpson clonality was calculated by taking the square root of Simpson's diversity index across productive rearrangements. Entries here come from immuneACCESS through TCRdb and include only in-frame sequences with V and J called. Some clones fail to appear in such tables; in the studies checked, an unresolved V gene covers under half of the shortfall, and the cause of the remainder is unknown. V, J and clone size are taken as reported in that table, and D and trimming were inferred from the DNA itself. This sample has roughly 250,000 clones in its table, and around 85% of those were observed once. Roughly 4% of the sample comes from the top ten.

This clone was detected only once. No cognate antigen has been identified for it. Base quality data are lacking; no much larger clone is found one base away. Each collaborating institution followed its own protocols to collect whole blood in K2EDTA tubes. For TCRbeta analysis, collaborators shipped samples as frozen whole blood, isolated PBMCs, or DNA extracted from either of those sample types. Points the paper makes about the study in general: Clinical and demographic metadata were provided uncurated, with the amount varying by source and participant.

The sample comprised peripheral blood. The origin of this receptor is a woman between 40 and 55 years old with active or convalescent COVID-19. The rearrangement joined TRBV5-1 to TRBJ1-3; the best D guess is TRBD1, with 6 bases matching. Read as DNA, the sequence is TGCGCCAGCAGCTCTTGGGAAAACCGGGACAATCCTTTTACTTTCTCTGGAAACACCATATATTTT. It codes for CASSSWENRDNPFTFSGNTIYF.